This T cell receptor beta chain was observed in a study of CD8 T cells in ankylosing spondylitis (dated by TCRdb to about 2017). With regard to the full study: The study profiled T cell receptor beta repertoires in healthy donors and ankylosing spondylitis patients to find disease-linked TCR variants. The whole study cohort included 108 healthy donors and under 30 ankylosing spondylitis patients. Peripheral blood was sampled, and synovial fluid was also collected from ankylosing spondylitis patients. What the work shows at the level of the full study, not this receptor alone: Some motif variants were previously reported in synovial fluid and blood of reactive arthritis patients, suggesting common disease-initiation mechanisms. Significant enrichment of the disease-linked clones was reported in matched synovial fluid samples from ankylosing spondylitis patients. A TCR beta motif made up of fewer than 10 highly homologous amino acid variants appeared to be characteristic of blood from ankylosing spondylitis patients. In peripheral blood, the disease-linked clones were found at relatively low frequencies and had a CD8+ phenotype.

This clonotype was observed many times. This clone's antigen is unknown. No qualities accompany the bases; no much larger clone lies one base away. For sequencing, an Illumina HiSeq 2500 was employed. Quantitative 5'-RACE with molecular barcodes was the method used to prepare the TCR beta libraries. The paper's data handling went like this. Disease-linked TCR variants were identified with a new computational method built on a probabilistic model of VDJ rearrangement. Starting from the raw public reads, TCRdb applied fastp trimming at Q25, assembled clones with MiXCR and retained in-frame beta chains. Duplicate CDR3 protein sequences are folded into a single record with the most common DNA and genes. TCRdb, rather than the study authors, made the V and J calls. This sample has about 240,000 distinct CDR3 sequences in its table, and around 9.1% of those were observed once. In total, the top ten clones hold approximately 6.2% of the sample.

Looking up the germline V gene (reference sequence) yields CDR1 DFQATT and CDR2 SNEGSKA. V loses 0 bases, J loses 1 base, and the germline ends lie 18 bases apart. Spanning cysteine to phenylalanine, the CDR3 consists of 17 amino acids. The CDR3 DNA has 51 bases and is translated from base 1. Sequences were obtained from blood, either unsorted or a sorted T cell fraction (not recorded which). The sequence is built from TRBV20-1 and TRBJ1-1, with a tentative D gene TRBD1 over 5 matching bases. This TCR was sampled from a male donor with ankylosing spondylitis or in good health (not recorded which). The DNA sequence reads TGCAGTGCTAGAGATATAAGTGAAGGGGCCAAGAACACTGAAGCTTTCTTT. It specifies CSARDISEGAKNTEAFF.